These 20 T cell receptor beta chains were all obtained from the same sample, sequenced in a study of T-cell reconstitution after alpha-beta-depleted transplantation in children. Unique molecular identifiers were used in preparing the TCRbeta library. TCRdb reanalysed the PCR reads using MiXCR and keeps one entry per CDR3 protein. The data contain 150,000 to 200,000 distinct CDR3 sequences, more than 9.5% of them singletons. The sample consisted of PBMCs, taken before TCRalphabeta/CD19-depleted stem cell transplant. These receptors were taken from a boy aged 2 to 9 with acute myeloid leukemia, due to receive a stem cell transplant.

This clonotype was recorded many times. The J gene is TRBJ2-1, the V gene TRBV20-1, with 16 bases fitting TRBD2. Germline V gene sequence: CDR1 DFQATT, CDR2 SNEGSKA (reference sequence). After removal of 5 bases from V and 8 bases from J, the junction contained 6 bases not matched to a gene. The CDR3 contains 15 residues. CDR3 amino acids: CSAPGLAGGRYEQFF. The CDR3 DNA reads as TGCAGTGCTCCGGGACTAGCGGGAGGGAGGTATGAGCAGTTCTTC.

This clonotype was seen at least ten times. Here the CDR3 reads CASSLYDSLDTF. The CDR3 DNA is TGTGCCAGCAGCTTGTACGATTCGCTGGACACCTTC. The chain combines TRBV5-6 with TRBJ1-2; D is ambiguous. V was trimmed by 1 base and J by 12 bases, leaving 13 bases between them. Germline V gene lookup returns CDR1 SGHDT and CDR2 YYEEEE. CDR3 length: 12 residues.

This clonotype was seen many times. V is TRBV7-9 and J is TRBJ2-4, with D uncertain. Trimming removed 1 base from V and 2 bases from J, with 12 bases in between. Germline V gene sequence: CDR1 SEHNR, CDR2 FQNEAQ (reference sequence). The CDR3 is 16 residues long. As DNA, the CDR3 is TGTGCCAGCAGCTTAGGACTGGATGGAACCAAAAACATTCAGTACTTC. Protein sequence: CASSLGLDGTKNIQYF.

This clonotype occurred many times. The CDR3 reads CASSYSTGGYEQYV. DNA for the CDR3: TGTGCCAGCAGTTACTCGACAGGGGGCTACGAGCAGTACGTC. The rearrangement links TRBV6-2 or TRBV6-3 to TRBJ2-7; the match to TRBD1 covers 9 bases. Germline V gene lookup returns CDR1 MNHEY and CDR2 SVGEGT. The CDR3 spans 14 residues. V was clipped by 0 bases and J by 3 bases; unmatched bases: 0.

V and J are TRBV19 and TRBJ2-7, with D maybe TRBD1 (5 bases). The CDR3 has 14 residues. Germline lookup yields CDR1 LNHDA and CDR2 SQIVND (reference sequence). The V end lost 2 bases, the J end lost 3 bases, and 11 bases lay between the germline ends. The CDR3 DNA is TGTGCCAGTAGTATATACTGGACAAACTACGAGCAGTACTTC. Translating gives CASSIYWTNYEQYF.

There are many counts of this clonotype. J is TRBJ2-3 and V is TRBV5-1; D gene ambiguous. Germline CDR1 SGHRS, CDR2 YFSETQ. Between the trimmed V and J ends, which lost 3 bases and 0 bases, there was a span of 8 bases. The CDR3 is 14 residues long. CDR3 nucleotides: TGCGCCAGCAGCTCGGGTGAAAGCACAGATACGCAGTATTTT. Residues: CASSSGESTDTQYF.

At least ten counts were recorded for this clonotype. This rearrangement joins TRBV7-9 to TRBJ1-5, with D tentatively TRBD1 (5 bases). The germline V gene encodes CDR1 SEHNR and CDR2 FQNEAQ (reference sequence). V lost 9 bases to trimming and J lost 0 bases, with 18 bases between them. There are 16 residues in the CDR3. CDR3 loop: CASNPKGIYSNQPQHF. The DNA for the CDR3 is TGTGCCAGTAATCCGAAGGGGATTTATAGCAATCAGCCCCAGCATTTT.

At least ten counts were recorded for this clonotype. V and J are TRBV6-5 and TRBJ1-2; 7 nucleotides align to TRBD1. Per the germline V gene, CDR1 is MNHEY and CDR2 is SVGAGI. V dropped 0 bases and J dropped 5; count of bases not matched to a gene: 3. CDR3 length: 14 residues. The CDR3, as DNA: TGTGCCAGCAGTTACTCTGCACAGGGGTATGGCTACACCTTC. Its translation: CASSYSAQGYGYTF.

In the case of this clonotype: It may be a read error: a sequence one base away is much more abundant. V and J are TRBV4-1 and TRBJ1-3; 10 nucleotides line up with TRBD1. CDR1 and CDR2 (germline): MGHRA, YSYEKL. There are 15 residues in the CDR3. The CDR3, as DNA: TGCACCAGCAGCAAGGACAGGGGGACTGGAAACACCATATATTTT. Protein product: CTSSKDRGTGNTIYF.

This clonotype was seen many times. The chain joins TRBV20-1 to TRBJ2-3; D gene ambiguous. Germline V CDR1 and CDR2: DFQATT, SNEGSKA (reference sequence). The CDR3 extends over 12 amino acids. V was clipped by 2 bases and J by 2 bases, with 5 bases between them. Here the CDR3 DNA reads TGCAGTGCTAGACCCAACACAGATACGCAGTATTTT. Encoded protein: CSARPNTDTQYF.

This clonotype was counted many times. The chain is built from TRBV25-1 and TRBJ2-5, with 7 nucleotides matching TRBD1. The CDR3 is 14 amino acids. Germline-derived CDR1 and CDR2 are MGHDK and SYGVNS. Losses at the gene ends were 2 bases for V and 2 bases for J; bases not matched to a gene: 2. The DNA for the CDR3 is TGTGCCAGCAGTGAAAAGGACAGGCAAGAGACCCAGTACTTC. Translated, it gives CASSEKDRQETQYF.

This clonotype was detected many times. This rearrangement joins TRBV28 to TRBJ2-7, with D perhaps TRBD1 (5 bases). Trimming stripped 3 bases from V and 1 base from J, with 10 bases between. This CDR3 is built from 14 residues. The germline CDR1 and CDR2 sequences are MDHEN and SYDVKM. The CDR3 nucleotides are TGTGCCAGCAGTTTTCGGACAATATCCTACGAGCAGTACTTC. It yields the protein CASSFRTISYEQYF.

The V call is TRBV24-1, the J call TRBJ2-6; 8 bases match TRBD1. Losses at the gene ends were 11 bases for V and 3 bases for J; bases not matched to a gene: 20. This CDR3 comprises 19 residues. The germline V gene has CDR1 KGHDR and CDR2 SFDVKD. The CDR3 sequence: CAISSTLRQGNYGANVLTF. CDR3 nucleotides: TGTGCCATCAGCTCCACCCTCAGACAGGGGAATTATGGGGCCAACGTCCTGACTTTC.

This clonotype was counted ten times or more. This chain uses TRBV29-1 with TRBJ2-7, with D possibly TRBD1 on 6 matching bases. The V end lost 6 bases, the J end lost 5 bases, and 20 bases lay between the germline ends. Germline assignment: CDR1 SQVTM and CDR2 ANQGSEA. CDR3 length equals 14 residues. CDR3 sequence: CSVVDSGNLHEQYF. In DNA, the CDR3 is TGCAGCGTAGTGGACAGTGGGAATCTACACGAGCAGTACTTC.

The sample holds a few counts of this clonotype. This sequence joins TRBV7-9 and TRBJ2-3; weak D call: TRBD1 (5 bases). The ends were cut back, 1 base at V and 8 bases at J, with 16 bases in the middle. Germline CDR1 and CDR2: SEHNR and FQNEAQ (reference sequence). The length of the CDR3 is 15 residues. The CDR3 DNA follows: TGTGCCAGCAGCTTAGGCTACCCAGGGCATCGTACGCAGTATTTT. Translating gives CASSLGYPGHRTQYF.

This clonotype turned up a few times. The rearrangement uses TRBV19 and TRBJ1-1; TRBD1 aligns across 12 bases. CDR1 LNHDA and CDR2 SQIVND come from the germline V gene (reference sequence). V trimming: 3 bases; J trimming: 4 bases; junction bases outside the gene matches: 12. This CDR3 has 18 amino acids. This CDR3 reads CASSIGEGQGAWSTEAFF. As DNA, the CDR3 is TGTGCCAGTAGTATTGGTGAGGGACAGGGGGCTTGGAGCACTGAAGCTTTCTTT.

This clonotype was observed many times. The genes are TRBV2 and TRBJ1-5; 9 nucleotides align to TRBD1. There are 15 residues in the CDR3. The V segment lost 6 bases and the J segment 1 base; nucleotides outside the gene matches: 4. The germline gives CDR1 SNHLY, CDR2 FYNNEI. The CDR3 spells CASRAGTGSNQPQHF. DNA of the CDR3: TGTGCCAGCAGAGCCGGGACAGGGAGCAATCAGCCCCAGCATTTT.

This sequence joins TRBV28 and TRBJ2-7, with D possibly TRBD2 on 6 matching bases. Trimming left V 4 bases short and J 0 bases short, with 16 bases between. The CDR3 consists of 16 residues. Germline-derived CDR1 and CDR2 are MDHEN and SYDVKM. CDR3 DNA: TGTGCCAGCAGTTCCTATGGGACGGAGGGCTCCTACGAGCAGTACGTC. Residues: CASSSYGTEGSYEQYV.

The chain recombines TRBV30 with TRBJ2-2; possible D gene TRBD1, 5 bases. Germline lookup yields CDR1 GTSNPN and CDR2 SVGIG (reference sequence). V was trimmed by 2 bases and J by 5 bases, leaving 15 bases between them. CDR3 size: 15 residues. CDR3: CAWSLGSGQTGELFF. CDR3 sequence (DNA): TGTGCCTGGAGTCTCGGTTCAGGGCAAACCGGGGAGCTGTTTTTT.

This clonotype was recorded at least ten times. The V and J genes are TRBV12-3 or TRBV12-4 and TRBJ2-1; D is perhaps TRBD1 (5 bases). This CDR3 has 15 amino acids. The V gene lost 1 base and the J gene lost 4 bases, with 11 bases spanning the gap. CDR3 nucleotide sequence: TGTGCCAGCAGTTTAGGTCAGGGATCTTACAATGAGCAGTTCTTC. Translation: CASSLGQGSYNEQFF.